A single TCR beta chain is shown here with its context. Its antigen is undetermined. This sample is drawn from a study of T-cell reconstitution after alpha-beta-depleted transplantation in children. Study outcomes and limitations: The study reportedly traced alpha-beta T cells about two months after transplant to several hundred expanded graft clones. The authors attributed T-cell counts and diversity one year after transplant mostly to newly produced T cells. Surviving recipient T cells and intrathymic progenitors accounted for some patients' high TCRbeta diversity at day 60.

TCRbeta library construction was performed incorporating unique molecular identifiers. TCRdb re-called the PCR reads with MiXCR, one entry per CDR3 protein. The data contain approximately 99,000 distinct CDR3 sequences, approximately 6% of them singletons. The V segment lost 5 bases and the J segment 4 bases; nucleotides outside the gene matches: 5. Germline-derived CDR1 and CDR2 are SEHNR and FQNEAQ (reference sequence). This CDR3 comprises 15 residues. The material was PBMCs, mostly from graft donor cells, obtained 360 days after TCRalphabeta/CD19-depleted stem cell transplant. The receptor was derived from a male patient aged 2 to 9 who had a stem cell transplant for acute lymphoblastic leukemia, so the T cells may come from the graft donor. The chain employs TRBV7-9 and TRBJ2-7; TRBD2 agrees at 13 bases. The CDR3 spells CASSPGLAGPYEQYF. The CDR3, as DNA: TGTGCCAGCAGCCCGGGACTAGCGGGGCCATACGAGCAGTACTTC.